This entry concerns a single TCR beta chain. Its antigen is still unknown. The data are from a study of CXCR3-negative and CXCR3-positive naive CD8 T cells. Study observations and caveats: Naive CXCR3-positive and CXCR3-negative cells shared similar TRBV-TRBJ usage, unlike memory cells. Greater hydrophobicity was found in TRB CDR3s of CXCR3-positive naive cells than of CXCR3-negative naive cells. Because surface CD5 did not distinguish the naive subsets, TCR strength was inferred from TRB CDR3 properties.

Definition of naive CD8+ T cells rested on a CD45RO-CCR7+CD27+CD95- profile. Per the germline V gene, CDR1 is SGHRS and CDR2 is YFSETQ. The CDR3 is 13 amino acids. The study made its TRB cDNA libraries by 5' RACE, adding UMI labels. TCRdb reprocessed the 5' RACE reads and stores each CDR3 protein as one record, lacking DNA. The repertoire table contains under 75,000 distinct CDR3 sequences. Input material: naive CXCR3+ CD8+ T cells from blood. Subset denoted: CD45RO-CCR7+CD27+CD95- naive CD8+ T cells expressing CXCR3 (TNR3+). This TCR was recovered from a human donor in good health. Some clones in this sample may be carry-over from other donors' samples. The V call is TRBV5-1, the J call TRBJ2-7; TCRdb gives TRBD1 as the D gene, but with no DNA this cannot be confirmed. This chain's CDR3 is CASSPMGHHEQYF.